This T cell receptor beta chain was observed in a study of blood T cell repertoires in COVID-19. About the study: Both acute and convalescent COVID-19 samples were obtained from the United States, Italy and Spain. From T cells, B-cell-depleted T cells, or PBMCs came the material, which was cDNA or gDNA.

With 7 bases clipped from V and 8 bases from J, the junction kept 10 bases outside the gene matches. CDR3 length: 13 amino acids. Germline-derived CDR1 and CDR2 are SGHTA and FQGNSA. Source study methods: Amplification from reference gene primers served as the basis for estimated nucleated cell counts. The method was immunoSEQ multiplex PCR; TCRdb's version includes in-frame clones alone and lacks a portion of them. V and J calls and clone size are those listed in that table; D and trimming were worked out from the DNA. The table includes roughly 1,300 clones, less than 95% detected once. The receptor was isolated from a human donor in a cohort sampled during active COVID-19. Sequencing was done on a sample of peripheral blood. This chain links TRBV7-2 with TRBJ1-2; 7 bases are a match to TRBD1. The CDR3 DNA reads TGTGCCAGCACCCAGCCCGGACAGGTCGGCTACACCTTC. It encodes CASTQPGQVGYTF. Full variable domain (remainder filled in from reference TRBV7-2 and TRBJ1-2): GAGVSQSPSNKVTEKGKDVELRCDPISGHTALYWYRQSLGQGLEFLIYFQGNSAPDKSGLPSDRFSAERTGGSVSTLTIQRTQQEDSAVYLCASTQPGQVGYTFGSGTRLTVV.